This T cell receptor (beta chain) came from a study of regulatory T cells in long-lasting Graves disease. To make TCR beta libraries, researchers used iRepertoire HTBI primers and Arm-PCR of CDR3 regions. TCRdb processed the multiplex PCR reads anew with MiXCR; each CDR3 protein has one entry. The sample has 400,000 to 500,000 distinct CDR3 sequences; about 21% are singletons. Stated time point: persistent/refractory GD, antithyroid drugs over 5 years with positive TRAb. TCR sequences were obtained from RNA taken from PBMCs. This clonotype was picked up many times. The CDR3 runs 16 residues. V was pared by 5 bases and J by 4 bases, with 15 bases between. Per germline, CDR1 SGHTA and CDR2 FQGTGA.

This receptor was taken from a female donor with Graves disease. This sequence joins TRBV7-3 and TRBJ2-6; D remains ambiguous. Sequences were derived from peripheral blood mononuclear cells (PBMCs), sampled when the disease was refractory, from a patient treated with antithyroid drugs. The CDR3 sequence: CASSLQPPSGANVLTF. In DNA form, the CDR3 reads TGTGCCAGCAGCCTACAGCCTCCGAGCGGGGCCAACGTCCTGACTTTC.